In this sample, the clone carrying this T cell receptor (beta chain) turned up once. Its specificity is not known. The sample comes from a study of T cell responses to AZD1222 COVID-19 vaccine. The table came from immunoSEQ multiplex PCR; TCRdb's copy has only in-frame clones and leaves some out. The sample has about 260,000 clones, approximately 95% seen once. Whole-study results and caveats: Donors in the cohort were predominantly white British and more often female, and clonal diversity was possibly underestimated.

The CDR3 covers 15 residues. Germline values: CDR1 MGHRA, CDR2 YSYEKL. V lost 4 bases and J lost 2; bases outside the gene matches: 7. V is TRBV4-1 and J is TRBJ2-7, with TRBD2 matching 8 bases. This receptor was obtained from an adult in good health. Sequenced material: peripheral blood, taken on day 0 of AZD1222 vaccination. The CDR3 protein is CASSPIGGGPYEQYF. The CDR3, as DNA: TGCGCCAGCAGCCCCATCGGGGGGGGCCCCTACGAGCAGTACTTC.